This TCR beta chain was observed in a study of T cell clonotyping in hematopoietic cell transplantation. Overall study findings and caveats: Higher Inverse Simpson Index values in graft donor and pretransplant recipient predicted broader posttransplant TCR diversity. At the given depth, recipient repertoires were over 95% de novo clonotypes. Recipient TCR diversity dropped after transplant; expanded clonotypes rose from day 30 to 180.

Germline loops: CDR1 SGHRS, CDR2 YFSETQ. The CDR3 is 14 amino acids. V gave up 1 base and J gave up 6 bases; unmatched junction bases: 3. This clone has a handful of counts. Its antigen is not known. TCRdb's table, derived via immunoSEQ multiplex PCR, lists solely in-frame clones and lacks some. In the table there are thousands of clones, approximately 79% of which are singletons. The input for sequencing was peripheral blood mononuclear cells, taken at the time of graft-versus-host disease after allogeneic stem cell transplant. The clonotype was recovered from a female patient in her forties or fifties who had an allogeneic stem cell transplant from an unrelated donor, so the T cells may come from the graft donor. Some clones in this sample may be carry-over from other donors' samples. This chain connects TRBV5-1 to TRBJ1-5; the match to TRBD1 covers 8 bases. The CDR3 DNA reads as TGCGCCAGCAGCTTGACAGGGGGGGGTCAGCCCCAGCATTTT. Its translation: CASSLTGGGQPQHF.